The present T cell receptor beta chain was sequenced within a study of shared clonotypes between healthy human individuals. Sequenced by immunoSEQ multiplex PCR; TCRdb stores in-frame clones only, minus some. Among nearly 1,000,000 clones listed, 76% were seen once. In germline, CDR1 is SGHNT, CDR2 YYREEE (reference sequence). This CDR3 spans 16 amino acids. V dropped 4 bases and J dropped 2 bases, with 18 bases sitting between them. The rearrangement links TRBV5-4 to TRBJ1-2, with unresolved D. The specimen was memory CD4+ T cells sorted from blood. Subset in this sample: CD45RA-negative fraction. The TCR sequence derives from a man aged 18 to 29 in good health. The CDR3 loop reads CASSLLGRESNYGYTF. CDR3 coding DNA: TGTGCCAGCAGCCTCCTCGGTAGGGAATCGAACTATGGCTACACCTTC. Full variable domain (remainder filled in from reference TRBV5-4 and TRBJ1-2): ETGVTQSPTHLIKTRGQQVTLRCSSQSGHNTVSWYQQALGQGPQFIFQYYREEENGRGNFPPRFSGLQFPNYSSELNVNALELDDSALYLCASSLLGRESNYGYTFGSGTRLTVV.